This T cell receptor (beta chain) stems from a study of cytomegalovirus exposure and HLA in healthy donors. Study outcomes and limitations: In an earlier analysis, most TCR beta V segments were productive about 90% or about 30% of the time. Excluded: some indistinguishable V segments such as TRBV6-2 and TRBV6-3. Donors were assumed by presence/absence analyses to have roughly uniform sequencing depth. The study recorded about 160 TCR beta chains that were cytomegalovirus-associated.

In the case of this clone: As yet, its antigen is unknown.

The PCR was carried out with 60 Vbeta primers and 13 Jbeta primers. The method was immunoSEQ multiplex PCR; TCRdb's version includes in-frame clones alone and lacks a portion of them. The profile shows 130,000 or so clones, around 67% of them singletons. The CDR3 totals 14 residues. With 4 bases removed from V and 2 bases from J, the gap between germline ends came to 12 bases. Germline assignment: CDR1 SGHTS and CDR2 YDEGEE. V gene TRBV5-8 combines with J gene TRBJ1-2; D perhaps matches TRBD1 (5 bases). This clonotype originated in a middle-aged woman in good health and CMV-seropositive. The sequencing input was PBMCs. For the CDR3, the DNA is TGTGCCAGCAGCCGGGACTCCCCGAACTATGGCTACACCTTC. It codes for CASSRDSPNYGYTF. The variable domain in full, completed from reference TRBV5-8 and TRBJ1-2, reads EAGVTQSPTHLIKTRGQQATLRCSPISGHTSVYWYQQALGLGLQFLLWYDEGEERNRGNFPPRFSGRQFPNYSSELNVNALELEDSALYLCASSRDSPNYGYTFGSGTRLTVV.